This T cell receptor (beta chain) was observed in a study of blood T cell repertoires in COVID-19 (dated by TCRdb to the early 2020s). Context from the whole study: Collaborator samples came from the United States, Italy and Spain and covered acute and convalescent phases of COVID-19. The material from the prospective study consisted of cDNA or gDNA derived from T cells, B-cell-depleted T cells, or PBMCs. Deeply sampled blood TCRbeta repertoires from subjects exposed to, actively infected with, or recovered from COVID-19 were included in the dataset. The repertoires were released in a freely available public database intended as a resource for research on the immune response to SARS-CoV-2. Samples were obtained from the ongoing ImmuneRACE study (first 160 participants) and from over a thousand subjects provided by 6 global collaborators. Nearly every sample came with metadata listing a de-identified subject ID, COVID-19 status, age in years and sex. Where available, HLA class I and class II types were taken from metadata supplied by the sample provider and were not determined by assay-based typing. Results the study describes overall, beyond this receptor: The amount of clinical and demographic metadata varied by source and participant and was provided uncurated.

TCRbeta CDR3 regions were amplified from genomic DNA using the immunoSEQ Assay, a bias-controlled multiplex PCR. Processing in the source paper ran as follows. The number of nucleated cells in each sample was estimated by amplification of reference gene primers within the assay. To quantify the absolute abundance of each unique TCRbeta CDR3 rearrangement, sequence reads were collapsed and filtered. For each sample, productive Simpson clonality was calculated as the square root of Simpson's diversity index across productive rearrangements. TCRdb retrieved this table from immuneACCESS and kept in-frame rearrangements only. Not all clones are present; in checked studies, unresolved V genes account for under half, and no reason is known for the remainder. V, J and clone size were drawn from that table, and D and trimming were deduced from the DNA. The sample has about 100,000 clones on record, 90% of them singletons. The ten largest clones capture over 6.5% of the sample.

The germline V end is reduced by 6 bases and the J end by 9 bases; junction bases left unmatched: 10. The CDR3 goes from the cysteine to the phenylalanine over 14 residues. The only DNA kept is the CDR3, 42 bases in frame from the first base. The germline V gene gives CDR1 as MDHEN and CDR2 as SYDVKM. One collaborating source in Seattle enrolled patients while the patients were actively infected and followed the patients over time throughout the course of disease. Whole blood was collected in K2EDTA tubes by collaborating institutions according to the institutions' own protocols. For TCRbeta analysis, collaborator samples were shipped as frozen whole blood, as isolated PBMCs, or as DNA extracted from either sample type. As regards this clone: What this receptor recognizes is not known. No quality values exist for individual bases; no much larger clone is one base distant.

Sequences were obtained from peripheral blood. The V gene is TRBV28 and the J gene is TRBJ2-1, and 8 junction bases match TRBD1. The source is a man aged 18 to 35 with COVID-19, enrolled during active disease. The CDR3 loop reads CASSHSQGVAEQFF. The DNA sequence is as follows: TGTGCCAGCAGCCATTCACAGGGGGTAGCTGAGCAGTTCTTC. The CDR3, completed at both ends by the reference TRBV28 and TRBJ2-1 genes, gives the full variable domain DVKVTQSSRYLVKRTGEKVFLECVQDMDHENMFWYRQDPGLGLRLIYFSYDVKMKEKGDIPEGYSVSREKKERFSLILESASTNQTSMYLCASSHSQGVAEQFFGPGTRLTVL.